This TCR beta chain was captured in a study of blood T cell repertoires in COVID-19. The wider study: The origin of the acute and convalescent COVID-19 samples was the United States, Italy and Spain. T cells, B-cell-depleted T cells, or PBMCs provided the cDNA or gDNA that served as material.

V was shortened by 3 bases and J by 6 bases, with 12 bases between the two germline ends. CDR3 size: 15 residues. Germline CDR1 and CDR2: KGHSH and LQKENI. Per the original data handling: Reference gene primer amplification gave estimated nucleated cell counts. The assay was immunoSEQ multiplex PCR, and TCRdb's table has in-frame clones only and misses some. Clonal size and the V and J genes are those of that table, whereas D and trimming came from the DNA. The sample holds around 210,000 clones, 65% to 90% seen once. This rearrangement joins TRBV18 to TRBJ1-6; a weak D match, TRBD1 (5 bases). The sequencing sample was made of peripheral blood. The source is a human donor in a cohort sampled during active COVID-19. CDR3: CASSPSTVPNSPLHF. The CDR3 DNA reads as TGTGCCAGCTCACCTTCGACAGTCCCTAATTCACCCCTCCACTTT.